The entry below gives a single T cell receptor (beta chain) sequence along with its context. Its antigen is not identified. Method: immunoSEQ multiplex PCR; TCRdb's copy keeps in-frame clones and lacks some. The sample has 90,000 to 120,000 clones; 87% are singletons. The V gene lost 0 bases and the J gene lost 2 bases, with 9 bases spanning the gap. The germline V gene has CDR1 MRHNA and CDR2 SNTAGT. The CDR3 runs 15 residues. The data derive from a study of T cell responses to AZD1222 COVID-19 vaccine. Whole-study results and caveats: Spike-spanning, vaccine-associated CD4 TCRs were dominant at 160-218 and 743-854. Only after the peak T cell response were repertoires sampled.

The TCR was taken from an adult in good health. The chain is built from TRBV6-4 and TRBJ2-3; D unclear. Sequenced here: peripheral blood, sampled on day 0 of AZD1222 vaccination. CDR3 in DNA: TGTGCCAGCAGTGACTCGTACCGGTCCACAGATACGCAGTATTTT. Protein sequence: CASSDSYRSTDTQYF.